A single T cell receptor beta chain is shown here with its context. Assay used: immunoSEQ multiplex PCR; TCRdb lists only in-frame clones, some missing. The table records 730,000 or so clones, about two thirds of them present only once. Trimming removed 7 bases at V and 2 bases at J, with 14 bases between. Germline V CDR1 and CDR2: MDHEN, SYDVKM. The CDR3 has 14 amino acids. All donors were Caucasian adults living in Nashville, Tennessee. This entry belongs to a study of shared clonotypes between healthy human individuals. The J gene is TRBJ2-5, the V gene TRBV28, with TRBD2 as a possible D gene (5 bases). The material sequenced was memory CD4+ T cells sorted from blood. Indicated subset: CD45RA-negative fraction. This clonotype originated in a woman aged 30 to 39 in good health. The CDR3 DNA reads as TGTGCCAGCAAGAGCGGCCTTAAGCAAGAGACCCAGTACTTC. This encodes CASKSGLKQETQYF.